Listed below are T cell receptor beta chains from one sample, sequenced in a study of blood T cell repertoires in COVID-19. Using immunoSEQ multiplex PCR, the repertoire was profiled, and TCRdb retains in-frame clones only, with some absent. The sample consists of 310,000 or so clones, over 80% of them appearing once. Sequenced sample: PBMCs or T cells enriched from blood (not recorded which). Receptor source: a woman younger than 35 who had recovered from COVID-19. Both conserved end residues are part of each CDR3. The D gene is left open where the match is weak. Rows give clone size only sometimes, using once, few, many, or a class for an expanded clone.

v_call: TRBV28; clone_size: -; j_call: TRBJ2-1; d_call: -; cdr3_nt: TGTGCCAGCAGTTTATGGGAGGGGACTCCAGACAATGAGCAGTTCTTC; cdr3_aa: CASSLWEGTPDNEQFF
v_call: TRBV28; clone_size: -; j_call: TRBJ2-3; d_call: TRBD1; cdr3_nt: TGTGCCAGCAGGTTAAGCATCACAGGGGTATTCGATACGCAGTATTTT; cdr3_aa: CASRLSITGVFDTQYF
v_call: TRBV4-3; clone_size: -; j_call: TRBJ2-2; d_call: TRBD2; cdr3_nt: TGCGCCAGCAGCCAATTTATGTCGACTAGCGGAAGAACCGGGGAGCTGTTTTTT; cdr3_aa: CASSQFMSTSGRTGELFF
v_call: TRBV11-1; clone_size: -; j_call: TRBJ2-7; d_call: TRBD1; cdr3_nt: TGTGCCAGCAGCTTCGGGACAGGGAGCTCCTACGAGCAGTACTTC; cdr3_aa: CASSFGTGSSYEQYF
v_call: TRBV5-4; clone_size: -; j_call: TRBJ1-6; d_call: TRBD1; cdr3_nt: TGTGCCAGCACCTCGGGACAGATTAATTCACCCCTCCACTTT; cdr3_aa: CASTSGQINSPLHF
v_call: TRBV9; clone_size: -; j_call: TRBJ1-3; d_call: -; cdr3_nt: TGTGCCAGCAGTGGTAGGTCACAGGGCGTCTCTGGAAACACCATATATTTT; cdr3_aa: CASSGRSQGVSGNTIYF
v_call: TRBV19; clone_size: -; j_call: TRBJ1-6; d_call: -; cdr3_nt: TGTGCCAGTAGTCCACAAAGAACGGGGAATTCACCCCTCCACTTT; cdr3_aa: CASSPQRTGNSPLHF
v_call: TRBV6-6; clone_size: -; j_call: TRBJ2-5; d_call: -; cdr3_nt: TGTGCCAGCAGTTACTTCGCAGGGGAAGAGACCCAGTACTTC; cdr3_aa: CASSYFAGEETQYF
v_call: TRBV5-1; clone_size: -; j_call: TRBJ1-2; d_call: TRBD1; cdr3_nt: TGCGCCAGCAGCTCGGGGACAGGGGGCGCCTATGGCTACACCTTC; cdr3_aa: CASSSGTGGAYGYTF
v_call: TRBV7-2; clone_size: -; j_call: TRBJ2-3; d_call: TRBD2; cdr3_nt: TGTGCCAGCAGCCCCGTGGGGGGGAGAGGGACAGATACGCAGTATTTT; cdr3_aa: CASSPVGGRGTDTQYF
v_call: TRBV14; clone_size: -; j_call: TRBJ2-1; d_call: TRBD1; cdr3_nt: TGTGCCAGCAGCTGGGACAGGGGGGGGAATGAGCAGTTCTTC; cdr3_aa: CASSWDRGGNEQFF
v_call: TRBV7-8; clone_size: few; j_call: TRBJ1-1; d_call: -; cdr3_nt: TGTGCCAGCAGCTTAGATGAGGGTAACACTGAAGCTTTCTTT; cdr3_aa: CASSLDEGNTEAFF
v_call: TRBV12-3/TRBV12-4; clone_size: few; j_call: TRBJ1-2; d_call: -; cdr3_nt: TGTGCCAGCAGCTCCCCGGGGTCGTATGGCTACACCTTC; cdr3_aa: CASSSPGSYGYTF
v_call: TRBV5-1; clone_size: -; j_call: TRBJ1-1; d_call: TRBD1; cdr3_nt: TGCGCCAGCAGCTGGACAGGGACCGGCACTGAAGCTTTCTTT; cdr3_aa: CASSWTGTGTEAFF
v_call: TRBV15; clone_size: -; j_call: TRBJ1-1; d_call: TRBD1; cdr3_nt: TGTGCCACCAGCAGAGACAGGGGGCCGAACACTGAAGCTTTCTTT; cdr3_aa: CATSRDRGPNTEAFF
v_call: TRBV28; clone_size: -; j_call: TRBJ1-4; d_call: TRBD1; cdr3_nt: TGTGCCAGCAGTCCCCTCGGGACAGTTAATGAAAAACTGTTTTTT; cdr3_aa: CASSPLGTVNEKLFF
v_call: TRBV15; clone_size: -; j_call: TRBJ1-1; d_call: -; cdr3_nt: TGTGCCACCAGCAGAGCAGAGGACTTGAACACTGAAGCTTTCTTT; cdr3_aa: CATSRAEDLNTEAFF
v_call: TRBV5-1; clone_size: -; j_call: TRBJ2-7; d_call: TRBD1; cdr3_nt: TGCGCCAGCAGCCAAGCCGGGACAGGGTTTGCTTACGAGCAGTACTTC; cdr3_aa: CASSQAGTGFAYEQYF
v_call: TRBV19; clone_size: -; j_call: TRBJ2-7; d_call: TRBD1; cdr3_nt: TGTGCCAGTAGTAGACAGGGGGATGACTACGAGCAGTACTTC; cdr3_aa: CASSRQGDDYEQYF
v_call: TRBV7-3; clone_size: -; j_call: TRBJ2-2; d_call: -; cdr3_nt: TGTGCCAGCCGGAGGGTAGCCAACACCGGGGAGCTGTTTTTT; cdr3_aa: CASRRVANTGELFF
v_call: TRBV4-3; clone_size: -; j_call: TRBJ1-3; d_call: -; cdr3_nt: TGCGCCAGCAGCCAAGGCCATACTGGGGGGACTGGAAACACCATATATTTT; cdr3_aa: CASSQGHTGGTGNTIYF
v_call: TRBV11-2; clone_size: -; j_call: TRBJ1-2; d_call: TRBD1; cdr3_nt: TGTGCCAGCAGCTTAGAACAGGGGGCGAGTTATGGCTACACCTTC; cdr3_aa: CASSLEQGASYGYTF
v_call: TRBV3-1/TRBV3-2; clone_size: -; j_call: TRBJ1-1; d_call: -; cdr3_nt: TGTGCCAGCAGCCATCCGGACAATCAAGCTTTCTTT; cdr3_aa: CASSHPDNQAFF
v_call: TRBV5-1; clone_size: -; j_call: TRBJ2-4; d_call: TRBD2; cdr3_nt: TGCGCCAGCAGCTTGGTCCAGGTAGCGGGACCGCTAGCCAAAAACATTCAGTACTTC; cdr3_aa: CASSLVQVAGPLAKNIQYF
v_call: TRBV27; clone_size: -; j_call: TRBJ2-3; d_call: TRBD2; cdr3_nt: TGTGCCAGCAGTTCCCTGCCTCTAGCGGGAGGCACAGATACGCAGTATTTT; cdr3_aa: CASSSLPLAGGTDTQYF
v_call: TRBV4-3; clone_size: -; j_call: TRBJ2-6; d_call: TRBD1; cdr3_nt: TGCGCCAGCAGCCCTACAGGGGGCCATTACTCTGGGGCCAACGTCCTGACTTTC; cdr3_aa: CASSPTGGHYSGANVLTF
v_call: TRBV7-6; clone_size: -; j_call: TRBJ2-1; d_call: -; cdr3_nt: TGTGCCAGCAGCTCAACCGGGACTCCTTCCTACAATGAGCAGTTCTTC; cdr3_aa: CASSSTGTPSYNEQFF
v_call: TRBV7-9; clone_size: -; j_call: TRBJ1-2; d_call: -; cdr3_nt: TGTGCCAGCAGCTTAGAGTCAGGGAACTATGGCTACACCTTC; cdr3_aa: CASSLESGNYGYTF
v_call: TRBV10-1; clone_size: -; j_call: TRBJ2-1; d_call: TRBD1; cdr3_nt: TGCGCCAGCAGTCCCCGGCTGAGACAGGGGAGGAATGAGCAGTTCTTC; cdr3_aa: CASSPRLRQGRNEQFF
v_call: TRBV21-1; clone_size: -; j_call: TRBJ1-2; d_call: -; cdr3_nt: TGTGCCAGCAGCAAAGCGCGCAGGGGGGATAGTGGCTACACCTTC; cdr3_aa: CASSKARRGDSGYTF
v_call: TRBV5-1; clone_size: -; j_call: TRBJ2-7; d_call: -; cdr3_nt: TGCGCCAGCAGCTTGAATGTCGGACAGTTGGTCGAGCAGTACTTC; cdr3_aa: CASSLNVGQLVEQYF
v_call: TRBV4-2; clone_size: -; j_call: TRBJ2-7; d_call: -; cdr3_nt: TGTGCCAGCAGCCCCCTTCTCGGGGACAACTACGAGCAGTACTTC; cdr3_aa: CASSPLLGDNYEQYF
v_call: TRBV5-6; clone_size: -; j_call: TRBJ1-2; d_call: -; cdr3_nt: TGTGCCAGCAGCTTGGGGCAGGGGTCAGCCGCATCGGGCTACACCTTC; cdr3_aa: CASSLGQGSAASGYTF
v_call: TRBV11-3; clone_size: once; j_call: TRBJ2-5; d_call: -; cdr3_nt: TGTGCCAGCAGCCCCAGACCGGGAGAGACCCAGTACTTC; cdr3_aa: CASSPRPGETQYF
v_call: TRBV30; clone_size: -; j_call: TRBJ1-5; d_call: TRBD1; cdr3_nt: TGTGCCTGGAGTGCACACAGGGGACGAAATCAGCCCCAGCATTTT; cdr3_aa: CAWSAHRGRNQPQHF
v_call: TRBV7-3; clone_size: once; j_call: TRBJ2-3; d_call: TRBD2; cdr3_nt: TGTGCCAGCAGCTTAAAGAAGCGGGGAAGCACAGATACGCAGTATTTT; cdr3_aa: CASSLKKRGSTDTQYF